This record concerns one T cell receptor beta chain sequence. The germline V gene encodes CDR1 SGHKS and CDR2 YYEKEE (reference sequence). The CDR3 is made up of 14 amino acids. V lost 0 bases and J lost 6, with 11 bases in between. This entry is derived from a study of PD-1 blockade in classical Hodgkin lymphoma. Profiling relied on immunoSEQ multiplex PCR, and the TCRdb table lists in-frame clones only, not all of them. The sample yields around 20,000 clones, 75% to 90% seen once. All patients relapsed after autologous stem cell transplantation, and brentuximab vedotin exposure varied. The receptor's source is a human donor with classical Hodgkin lymphoma. The specimen was peripheral blood mononuclear cells (PBMCs), collected at baseline. V usage is TRBV5-5 and J usage is TRBJ2-3; D is perhaps TRBD2 (6 bases). The CDR3 loop is CASSLEVAGDTQYF. The CDR3 region has the DNA TGTGCCAGCAGCTTGGAAGTCGCGGGGGATACGCAGTATTTT.